The clone carrying this T cell receptor (beta chain) was seen at least ten times. Its antigen is as yet unknown. Each CDR3 protein gets one entry after TCRdb re-called the 5' RACE reads with MiXCR. The table records some 140,000 distinct CDR3 sequences, more than 7% of them present only once. This entry belongs to a study of CD8 T cells in ankylosing spondylitis. Study results and caveats: CD8+ disease-linked clones were present at relatively low frequencies in blood. Reactive arthritis synovial fluid and blood were previously reported to contain some motif variants. Blood from ankylosing spondylitis patients appeared to carry a characteristic eight-variant TCR beta motif.

CDR1 and CDR2 (germline): MGHRA, YSYEKL. Trimming at V came to 0 bases and at J to 4 bases, leaving 3 bases not matched to a gene. The CDR3 extends over 16 amino acids. The source of this sequence is a male donor with ankylosing spondylitis. The sample was synovial fluid, either unsorted or a sorted T cell fraction (not recorded which). V is TRBV4-1 and J is TRBJ1-5; 10 bases match TRBD1. The CDR3: CASSQDKDRGNQPQHF. The CDR3 coding sequence is TGCGCCAGCAGCCAAGATAAGGACAGGGGGAATCAGCCCCAGCATTTT.